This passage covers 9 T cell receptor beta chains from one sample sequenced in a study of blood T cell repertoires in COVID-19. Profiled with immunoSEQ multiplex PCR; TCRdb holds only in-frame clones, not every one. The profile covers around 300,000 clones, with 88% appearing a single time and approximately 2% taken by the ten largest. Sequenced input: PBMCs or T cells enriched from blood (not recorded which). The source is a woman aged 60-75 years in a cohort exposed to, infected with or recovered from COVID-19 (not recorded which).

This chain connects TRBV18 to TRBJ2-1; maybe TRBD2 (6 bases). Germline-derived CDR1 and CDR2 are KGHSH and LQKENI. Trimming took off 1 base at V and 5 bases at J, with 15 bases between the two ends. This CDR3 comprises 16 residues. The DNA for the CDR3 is TGTGCCAGCTCACCACTATCTAGCGACGTCCACAATGAGCAGTTCTTC. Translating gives CASSPLSSDVHNEQFF.

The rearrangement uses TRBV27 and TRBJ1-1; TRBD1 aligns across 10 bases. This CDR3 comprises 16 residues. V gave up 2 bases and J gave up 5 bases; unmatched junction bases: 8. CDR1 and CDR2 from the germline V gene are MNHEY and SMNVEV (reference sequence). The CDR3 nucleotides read TGTGCCAGCAGTTTAATATCTGGGACAGGGGTAACTGAAGCTTTCTTT. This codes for CASSLISGTGVTEAFF.

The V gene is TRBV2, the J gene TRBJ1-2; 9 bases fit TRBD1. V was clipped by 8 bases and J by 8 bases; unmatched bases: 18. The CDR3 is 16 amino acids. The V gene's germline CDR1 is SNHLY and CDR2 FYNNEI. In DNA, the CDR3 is TGTGCCAGCGGGTTAGTCCGGGACAGGGCCTTTAGCGGCTACACCTTC. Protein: CASGLVRDRAFSGYTF.

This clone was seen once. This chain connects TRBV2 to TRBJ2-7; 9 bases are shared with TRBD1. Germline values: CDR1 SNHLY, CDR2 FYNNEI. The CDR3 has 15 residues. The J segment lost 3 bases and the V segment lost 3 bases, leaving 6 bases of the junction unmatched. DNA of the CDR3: TGTGCCAGCAGTGAGGGGGGACAGGGATTCTACGAGCAGTACTTC. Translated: CASSEGGQGFYEQYF.

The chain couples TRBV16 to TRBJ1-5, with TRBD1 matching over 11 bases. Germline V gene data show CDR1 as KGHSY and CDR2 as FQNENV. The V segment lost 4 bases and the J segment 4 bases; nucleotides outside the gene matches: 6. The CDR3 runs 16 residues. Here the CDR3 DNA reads TGTGCCAGCAGCCGCGGACAGGGGGCCCTAAATCAGCCCCAGCATTTT. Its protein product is CASSRGQGALNQPQHF. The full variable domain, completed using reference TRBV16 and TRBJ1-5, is GEEVAQTPKHLVRGEGQKAKLYCAPIKGHSYVFWYQQVLKNEFKFLISFQNENVFDETGMPKERFSAKCLPNSPCSLEIQATKLEDSAVYFCASSRGQGALNQPQHFGDGTRLSIL.

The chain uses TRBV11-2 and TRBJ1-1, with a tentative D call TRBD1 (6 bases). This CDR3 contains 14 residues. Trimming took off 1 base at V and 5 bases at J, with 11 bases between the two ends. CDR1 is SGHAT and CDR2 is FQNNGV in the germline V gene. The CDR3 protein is CASSLVQGKTEAFF. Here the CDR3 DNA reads TGTGCCAGCAGCTTAGTCCAGGGGAAGACTGAAGCTTTCTTT.

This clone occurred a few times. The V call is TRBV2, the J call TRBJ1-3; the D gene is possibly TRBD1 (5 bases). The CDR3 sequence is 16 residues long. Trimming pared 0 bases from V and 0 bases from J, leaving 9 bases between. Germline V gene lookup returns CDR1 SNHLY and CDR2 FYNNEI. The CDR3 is CASSEAAQGSGNTIYF. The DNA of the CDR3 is TGTGCCAGCAGTGAAGCGGCGCAGGGCTCTGGAAACACCATATATTTT.

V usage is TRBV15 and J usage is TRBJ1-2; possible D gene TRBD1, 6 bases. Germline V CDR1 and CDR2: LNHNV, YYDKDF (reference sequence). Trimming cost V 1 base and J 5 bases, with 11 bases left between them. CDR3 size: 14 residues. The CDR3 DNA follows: TGTGCCACCAGCAGAGTACGAGGGGGTTATGGCTACACCTTC. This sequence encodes CATSRVRGGYGYTF.

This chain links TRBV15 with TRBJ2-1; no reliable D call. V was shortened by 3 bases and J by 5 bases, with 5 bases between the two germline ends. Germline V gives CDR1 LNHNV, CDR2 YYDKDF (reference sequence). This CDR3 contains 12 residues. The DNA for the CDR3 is TGTGCCACCAGCAGGAGAGACAATGAGCAGTTCTTC. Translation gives CATSRRDNEQFF. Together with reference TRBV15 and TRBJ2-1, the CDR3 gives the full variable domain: DAMVIQNPRYQVTQFGKPVTLSCSQTLNHNVMYWYQQKSSQAPKLLFHYYDKDFNNEADTPDNFQSRRPNTSFCFLDIRSPGLGDTAMYLCATSRRDNEQFFGPGTRLTVL.